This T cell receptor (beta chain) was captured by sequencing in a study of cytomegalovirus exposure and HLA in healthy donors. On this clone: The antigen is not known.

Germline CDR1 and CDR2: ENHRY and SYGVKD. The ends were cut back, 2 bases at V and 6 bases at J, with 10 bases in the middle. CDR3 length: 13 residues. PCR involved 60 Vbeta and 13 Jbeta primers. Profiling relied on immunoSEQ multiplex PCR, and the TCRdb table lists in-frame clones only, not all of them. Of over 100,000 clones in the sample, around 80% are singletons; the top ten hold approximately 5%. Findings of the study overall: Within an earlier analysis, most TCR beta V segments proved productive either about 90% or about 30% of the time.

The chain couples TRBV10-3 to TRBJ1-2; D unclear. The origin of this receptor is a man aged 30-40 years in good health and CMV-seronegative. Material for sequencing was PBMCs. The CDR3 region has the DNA TGTGCCATCAGTGAGACAGCTGGCAATGGCTACACCTTC. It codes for CAISETAGNGYTF.